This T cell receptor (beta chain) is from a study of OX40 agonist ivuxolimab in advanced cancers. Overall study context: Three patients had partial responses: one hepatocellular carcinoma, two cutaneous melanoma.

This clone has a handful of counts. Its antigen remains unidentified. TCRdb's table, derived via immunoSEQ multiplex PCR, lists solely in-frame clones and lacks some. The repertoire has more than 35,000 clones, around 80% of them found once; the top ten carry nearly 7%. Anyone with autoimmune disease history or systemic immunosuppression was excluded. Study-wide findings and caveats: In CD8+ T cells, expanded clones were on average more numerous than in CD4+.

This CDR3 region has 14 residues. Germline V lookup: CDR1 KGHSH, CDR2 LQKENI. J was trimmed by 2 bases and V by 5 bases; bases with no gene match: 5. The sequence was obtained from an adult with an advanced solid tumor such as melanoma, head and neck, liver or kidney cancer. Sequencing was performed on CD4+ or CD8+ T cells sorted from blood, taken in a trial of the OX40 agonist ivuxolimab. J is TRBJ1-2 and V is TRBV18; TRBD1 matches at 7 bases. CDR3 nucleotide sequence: TGTGCCAGCTCAGTGACAGGGACAAACTATGGCTACACCTTC. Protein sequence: CASSVTGTNYGYTF.